This passage covers 13 T cell receptor beta chains from one sample sequenced in a study of blood T cell repertoires in COVID-19. Libraries were prepared by immunoSEQ multiplex PCR; TCRdb keeps only in-frame clonotypes and omits some of them. The sample yields 150,000 to 200,000 clones, more than 80% seen once. Sample: peripheral blood. These receptors all stem from a man aged 50 or older with acute or convalescent COVID-19.

The genes are TRBV28 and TRBJ1-1; TRBD1 is a possible D gene (5 bases). The CDR3 contains 14 residues. Per the germline V gene, CDR1 is MDHEN and CDR2 is SYDVKM. V lost 7 bases to trimming and J lost 1 base, with 13 bases between them. The CDR3 loop reads CASTTGGSNTEAFF. The CDR3 DNA reads TGTGCCAGCACCACCGGGGGTTCGAACACTGAAGCTTTCTTT.

V gene TRBV6-5 combines with J gene TRBJ2-3; D perhaps matches TRBD1 (6 bases). Trimming left V 6 bases short and J 1 base short, with 14 bases between. This CDR3 spans 15 amino acids. Germline CDR1 is MNHEY and CDR2 is SVGAGI. CDR3 region: CASRAQGMRTDTQYF. DNA for the CDR3: TGTGCCAGCAGAGCCCAGGGGATGCGCACAGATACGCAGTATTTT.

This chain links TRBV19 with TRBJ1-2; 8 bases agree with TRBD1. CDR1 and CDR2 from the germline V gene are LNHDA and SQIVND (reference sequence). J lost 4 bases, V lost 5 bases, and 12 bases had no gene match. The CDR3 has 16 amino acids. CDR3: CASSPSQRTGTYGYTF. CDR3 bases: TGTGCCAGTAGTCCCTCTCAACGGACAGGGACCTATGGCTACACCTTC.

The count of this clone is one. The rearrangement links TRBV2 to TRBJ1-5; 7 nucleotides match TRBD1. Looked up from germline, CDR1 is SNHLY and CDR2 is FYNNEI. J was trimmed by 7 bases and V by 5 bases; bases with no gene match: 11. The CDR3 is made up of 15 amino acids. The CDR3 sequence: CASSTGRGFGQPQHF. As DNA, the CDR3 is TGTGCCAGCAGTACGGGCAGGGGGTTTGGCCAGCCCCAGCATTTT.

The chain employs TRBV19 and TRBJ2-1; 8 nucleotides agree with TRBD2. The CDR3 is made up of 15 amino acids. Germline CDR1 reads LNHDA; CDR2 reads SQIVND (reference sequence). J was trimmed by 8 bases and V by 3 bases; bases with no gene match: 9. The CDR3 here is CASSMSGGGWDEQFF. The CDR3 DNA reads as TGTGCCAGTAGTATGTCCGGGGGGGGCTGGGATGAGCAGTTCTTC.

The chain couples TRBV2 to TRBJ1-4; no clear D gene. Trimming left V 2 bases short and J 8 bases short, with 12 bases between. CDR1 SNHLY and CDR2 FYNNEI come from the germline V gene. This CDR3 is built from 14 residues. CDR3 loop: CASSERYSWEKLFF. As DNA, the CDR3 is TGTGCCAGCAGTGAACGATACAGTTGGGAAAAACTGTTTTTT.

V gene TRBV19 combines with J gene TRBJ1-1; 11 positions agree with TRBD1. CDR1 is LNHDA, CDR2 SQIVND, per germline (reference sequence). The CDR3 loop spans 17 amino acids. Trimming at V came to 0 bases and at J to 3 bases, leaving 6 bases not matched to a gene. This CDR3 reads CASSIEEDRGLDTEAFF. Here the CDR3 DNA reads TGTGCCAGTAGTATAGAGGAGGACAGGGGGCTCGACACTGAAGCTTTCTTT.

This sequence joins TRBV4-1 and TRBJ1-4, with TRBD1 matching 7 bases. The CDR3 is made up of 15 amino acids. J gave up 4 bases and V 4 bases, and 6 bases lay outside the gene matches. The germline V gene encodes CDR1 MGHRA and CDR2 YSYEKL. CDR3 nucleotides: TGCGCCAGCAGCCCCGACAGGGCCCTTAATGAAAAACTGTTTTTT. It specifies CASSPDRALNEKLFF.

The gene calls are TRBV15 and TRBJ2-3; D is possibly TRBD1 (5 bases). Trimming left V 1 base short and J 1 base short, with 9 bases between. This CDR3 has 15 amino acids. The germline CDR1 and CDR2 sequences are LNHNV and YYDKDF (reference sequence). The CDR3 protein is CATSRVSGRTDTQYF. The CDR3 nucleotides read TGTGCCACCAGCAGAGTGTCAGGGCGCACAGATACGCAGTATTTT.

This chain connects TRBV9 to TRBJ1-2; 9 bases map to TRBD1. V was clipped by 4 bases and J by 8 bases; unmatched bases: 15. Germline V CDR1 and CDR2: SGDLS, YYNGEE. CDR3 length equals 16 residues. The chain's CDR3 is CASSPGQGTGLGGYTF. CDR3 DNA: TGTGCCAGCAGCCCAGGACAGGGGACGGGGCTTGGAGGCTACACCTTC.

The rearrangement links TRBV19 to TRBJ2-2; D may be TRBD1 (6 bases). V lost 10 bases and J 4 bases, leaving 19 bases between the germline ends. The CDR3 is 15 amino acids. Germline CDR1 reads LNHDA; CDR2 reads SQIVND (reference sequence). CDR3 nucleotides: TGTGCCACCTCAAACCCGGGACATCGCACCGGGGAGCTGTTTTTT. Protein sequence: CATSNPGHRTGELFF.

This CDR3 is CASSQVSSPPGVDIQYF. The CDR3 DNA reads TGCGCCAGCAGCCAGGTATCGAGTCCCCCAGGGGTGGACATTCAGTACTTC. The V call is TRBV4-1, the J call TRBJ2-4; possibly TRBD1 for D (6 bases). Germline-derived CDR1 and CDR2 are MGHRA and YSYEKL. Trimming removed 3 bases at V and 8 bases at J, with 23 bases between. CDR3 size: 17 residues.

V gene TRBV19 combines with J gene TRBJ2-2, with D possibly being TRBD1 (5 bases). The CDR3 spans 14 residues. The V and J ends lost 6 bases and 3 bases respectively, with 11 bases between them. Germline assignment: CDR1 LNHDA and CDR2 SQIVND (reference sequence). Here the CDR3 reads CASRLQGDTGELFF. The DNA for the CDR3 is TGTGCCAGTAGGCTCCAGGGTGACACCGGGGAGCTGTTTTTT.